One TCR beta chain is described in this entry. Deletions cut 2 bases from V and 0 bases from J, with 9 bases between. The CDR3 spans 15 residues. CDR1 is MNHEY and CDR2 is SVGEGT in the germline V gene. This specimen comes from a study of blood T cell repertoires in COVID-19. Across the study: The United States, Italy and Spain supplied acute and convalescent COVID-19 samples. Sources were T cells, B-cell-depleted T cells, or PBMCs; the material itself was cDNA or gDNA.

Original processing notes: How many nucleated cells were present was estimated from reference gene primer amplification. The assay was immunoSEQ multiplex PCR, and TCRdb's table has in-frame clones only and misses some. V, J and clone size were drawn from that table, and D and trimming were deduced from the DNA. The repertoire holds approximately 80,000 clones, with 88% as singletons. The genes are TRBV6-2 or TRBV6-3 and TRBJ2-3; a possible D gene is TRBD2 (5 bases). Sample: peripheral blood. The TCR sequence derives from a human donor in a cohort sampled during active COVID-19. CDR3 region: CASSYAGLSTDTQYF. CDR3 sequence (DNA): TGTGCCAGCAGTTACGCCGGACTTAGCACAGATACGCAGTATTTT.